A single sample gave rise to the 13 T cell receptor beta chains below, sequenced in a study of T-cell reconstitution after alpha-beta-depleted transplantation in children. Preparing the TCRbeta library involved the use of unique molecular identifiers. One entry per CDR3 protein, called by TCRdb with MiXCR from the PCR reads. This repertoire shows about 500,000 distinct CDR3 sequences, 30% to 35% found once; its top ten account for approximately 2.3%. This material consisted of PBMCs from the stem cell graft donor, taken from the stem cell graft. The source of these receptors is a human donor who donated a stem cell graft to a child with aplastic anemia.

This clonotype was observed a few times. The gene calls are TRBV5-6 and TRBJ2-1; D unclear. Germline CDR1 and CDR2: SGHDT and YYEEEE. The CDR3 is 12 amino acids. Trimming removed 5 bases from V and 7 bases from J, with 10 bases in between. The CDR3 DNA reads TGTGCCAGCAGAACCGGGCCGAATGAGCAGTTCTTC. Protein sequence: CASRTGPNEQFF.

This clonotype was counted at least ten times. The chain carries TRBV5-1 and TRBJ2-1; D is uncertain. Germline V gene data show CDR1 as SGHRS and CDR2 as YFSETQ. Trimming removed 3 bases at V and 1 base at J, with 14 bases between. The CDR3 runs 16 residues. The CDR3: CASSSSSVYSYNEQFF. The CDR3 nucleotides read TGCGCCAGCAGCTCCTCGAGCGTCTATTCCTACAATGAGCAGTTCTTC.

This clonotype was detected only a few times. The V and J genes are TRBV6-5 and TRBJ2-2; possible D gene TRBD2, 6 bases. In germline, CDR1 is MNHEY, CDR2 SVGAGI. Trimming pared 0 bases from V and 7 bases from J, leaving 15 bases between. This CDR3 has 16 residues. The CDR3 region is CASSYSVPGAIGELFF. The DNA of the CDR3 is TGTGCCAGCAGTTACTCAGTTCCGGGAGCGATCGGGGAGCTGTTTTTT.

This clonotype was detected a few times. V usage is TRBV7-2 and J usage is TRBJ2-3; D is perhaps TRBD2 (5 bases). The CDR3 is 16 amino acids. Germline loops: CDR1 SGHTA, CDR2 FQGNSA. Deletions cut 2 bases from V and 0 bases from J, with 12 bases between. The chain's CDR3 is CASSLSGGPSTDTQYF. CDR3 coding DNA: TGTGCCAGCAGCTTATCGGGCGGGCCTAGCACAGATACGCAGTATTTT.

The chain employs TRBV11-2 and TRBJ2-3; no definite D call. CDR1 and CDR2 from the germline V gene are SGHAT and FQNNGV. The V end was cut by 4 bases, the J end by 2 bases, with 10 bases between. CDR3 length equals 14 residues. CDR3 protein: CASSYSHHTDTQYF. For the CDR3, the DNA is TGTGCCAGCAGCTATTCCCACCACACAGATACGCAGTATTTT.

This clonotype showed up just a few times. The rearrangement uses TRBV29-1 and TRBJ2-1, with 12 bases identical to TRBD1. With V trimmed by 6 bases and J by 9 bases, 3 bases remained unmatched. The CDR3 totals 12 residues. In germline, CDR1 is SQVTM, CDR2 ANQGSEA. The CDR3 coding sequence is TGCAGCGTGGGACAGGGGGCGACTGAGCAGTTCTTC. Its protein is CSVGQGATEQFF.

The table lists this clonotype with a few counts. The chain is built from TRBV10-3 and TRBJ2-1; 7 positions match TRBD2. With V trimmed by 6 bases and J by 5 bases, 7 bases remained unmatched. The CDR3 spans 14 residues. Germline CDR1 is ENHRY and CDR2 is SYGVKD. The CDR3 bases are TGTGCCATCAGACCGGGACTACTTGACAATGAGCAGTTCTTC. Protein: CAIRPGLLDNEQFF.

The V call is TRBV5-4, the J call TRBJ2-3; D uncertain. Germline V CDR1 and CDR2: SGHNT, YYREEE (reference sequence). The CDR3 runs to 14 residues. V was trimmed by 4 bases and J by 1 base, leaving 10 bases between them. The chain's CDR3 is CASSLPVGTDTQYF. CDR3 in DNA: TGTGCCAGCAGCCTCCCTGTAGGCACAGATACGCAGTATTTT.

The chain combines TRBV6-2 or TRBV6-3 with TRBJ2-7; TRBD2 is a possible D gene (5 bases). CDR3 size: 12 residues. V lost 5 bases to trimming and J lost 12 bases, with 17 bases between them. Germline assignment: CDR1 MNHEY and CDR2 SVGEGT. CDR3 region: CASSPRGTGRYF. The CDR3 DNA follows: TGTGCCAGCAGTCCCCGGGGTACGGGCCGGTACTTC.

The chain combines TRBV5-6 with TRBJ2-1; TRBD2 aligns across 10 bases. Germline CDR1 is SGHDT and CDR2 is YYEEEE. V trimming: 2 bases; J trimming: 4 bases; junction bases outside the gene matches: 3. CDR3 length: 15 residues. The CDR3 spells CASSLGTSAYNEQFF. The CDR3 DNA is TGTGCCAGCAGCTTAGGGACTAGCGCGTACAATGAGCAGTTCTTC.

This clonotype was seen a handful of times. This chain joins TRBV6-1 and TRBJ2-7; 7 bases match TRBD1. V dropped 3 bases and J dropped 5; count of bases not matched to a gene: 4. This CDR3 region has 13 residues. Germline V gives CDR1 MNHNS, CDR2 SASEGT. Written as DNA, the CDR3 is TGTGCCAGCAGTGATAACAGGGGCCACGAGCAGTACGTC. This encodes CASSDNRGHEQYV.

This clonotype was recorded a few times. For the CDR3, the DNA is TGTGCCAGCTCTACTAGCGGAAACTCCTACAATGAGCAGTTCTTC. As protein: CASSTSGNSYNEQFF. The chain couples TRBV7-2 to TRBJ2-1; 8 bases fit TRBD2. Trimming took 8 bases from V and 0 from J; bases not matched to a gene: 6. Germline assignment: CDR1 SGHTA and CDR2 FQGNSA. The CDR3 totals 15 residues.

The V and J genes are TRBV29-1 and TRBJ2-2, with TRBD2 identical over 7 bases. Germline lookup yields CDR1 SQVTM and CDR2 ANQGSEA. The CDR3 is 13 amino acids. V lost 4 bases and J lost 4; bases outside the gene matches: 3. CDR3 nucleotides: TGCAGCGTTGGGGAGGGTGGCACCGGGGAGCTGTTTTTT. Translated, it gives CSVGEGGTGELFF.